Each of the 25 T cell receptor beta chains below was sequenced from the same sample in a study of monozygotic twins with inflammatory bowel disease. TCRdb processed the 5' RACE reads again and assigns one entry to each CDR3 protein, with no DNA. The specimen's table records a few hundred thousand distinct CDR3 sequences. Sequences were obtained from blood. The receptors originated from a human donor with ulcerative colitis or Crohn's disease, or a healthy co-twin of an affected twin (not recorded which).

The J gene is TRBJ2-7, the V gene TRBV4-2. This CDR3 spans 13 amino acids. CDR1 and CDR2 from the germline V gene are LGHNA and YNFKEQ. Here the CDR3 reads CASSQDLPYEQYF.

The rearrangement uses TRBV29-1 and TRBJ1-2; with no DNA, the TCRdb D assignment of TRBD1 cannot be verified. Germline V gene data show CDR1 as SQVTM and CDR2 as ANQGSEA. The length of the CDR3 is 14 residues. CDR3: CSVGTSDRGYGYTF.

The CDR3 is CASSSDRGPSYEQYF. The chain carries TRBV7-2 and TRBJ2-7; TCRdb returns TRBD1, unconfirmable since there is no DNA. The CDR3 has 15 amino acids. CDR1 is SGHTA and CDR2 is FQGNSA in the germline V gene. Full variable domain (remainder filled in from reference TRBV7-2 and TRBJ2-7): GAGVSQSPSNKVTEKGKDVELRCDPISGHTALYWYRQSLGQGLEFLIYFQGNSAPDKSGLPSDRFSAERTGGSVSTLTIQRTQQEDSAVYLCASSSDRGPSYEQYFGPGTRLTVT.

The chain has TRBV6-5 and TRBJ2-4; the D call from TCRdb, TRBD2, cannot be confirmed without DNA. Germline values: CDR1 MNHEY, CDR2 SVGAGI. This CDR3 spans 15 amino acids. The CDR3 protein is CASSYSAGAKNIQYF.

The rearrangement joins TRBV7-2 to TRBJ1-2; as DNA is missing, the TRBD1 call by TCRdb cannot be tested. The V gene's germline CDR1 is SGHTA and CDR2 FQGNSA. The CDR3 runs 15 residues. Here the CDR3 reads CASSLLGPTGYGYTF.

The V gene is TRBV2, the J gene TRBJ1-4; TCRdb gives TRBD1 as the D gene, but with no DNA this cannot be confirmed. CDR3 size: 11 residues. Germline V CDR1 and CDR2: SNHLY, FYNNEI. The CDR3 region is CASTPGAYLFF.

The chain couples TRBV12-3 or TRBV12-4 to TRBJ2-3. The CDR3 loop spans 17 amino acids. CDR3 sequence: CASSIYLPAVSTDTQYF.

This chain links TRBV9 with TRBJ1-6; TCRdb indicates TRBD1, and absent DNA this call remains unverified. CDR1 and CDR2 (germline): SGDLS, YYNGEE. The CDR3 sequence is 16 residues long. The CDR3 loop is CASSVTGGVNNSPLHF.

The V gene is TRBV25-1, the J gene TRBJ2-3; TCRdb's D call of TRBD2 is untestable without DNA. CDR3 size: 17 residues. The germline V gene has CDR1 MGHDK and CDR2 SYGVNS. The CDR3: CASSELAGGPGTDTQYF.

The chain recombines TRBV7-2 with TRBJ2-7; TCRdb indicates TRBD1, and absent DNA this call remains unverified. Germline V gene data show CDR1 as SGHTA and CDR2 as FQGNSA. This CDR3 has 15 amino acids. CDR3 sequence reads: CASSLGGGVVYEQYF.

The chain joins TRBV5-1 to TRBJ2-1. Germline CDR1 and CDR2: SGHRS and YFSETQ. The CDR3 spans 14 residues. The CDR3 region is CASSSPDSLNEQFF.

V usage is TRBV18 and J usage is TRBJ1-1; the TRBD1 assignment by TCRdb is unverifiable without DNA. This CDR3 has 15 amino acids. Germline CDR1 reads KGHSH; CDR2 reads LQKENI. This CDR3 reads CASSDRHLLNTEAFF.

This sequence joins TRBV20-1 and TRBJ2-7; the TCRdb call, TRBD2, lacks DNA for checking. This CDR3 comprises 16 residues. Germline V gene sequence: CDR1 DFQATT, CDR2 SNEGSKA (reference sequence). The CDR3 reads CSASRLAGGPSYEQYF.

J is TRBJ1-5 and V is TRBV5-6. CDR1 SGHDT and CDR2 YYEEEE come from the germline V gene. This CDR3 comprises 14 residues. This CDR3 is CASSLSRAGQPQHF.

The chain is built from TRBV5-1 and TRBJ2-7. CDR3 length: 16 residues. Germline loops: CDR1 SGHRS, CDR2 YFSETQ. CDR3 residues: CASSLLKTSSSYEQYF.

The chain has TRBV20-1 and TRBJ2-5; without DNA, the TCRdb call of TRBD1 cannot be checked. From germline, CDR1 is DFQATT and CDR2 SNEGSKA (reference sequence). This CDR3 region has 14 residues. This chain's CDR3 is CSPGSTGARETQYF.

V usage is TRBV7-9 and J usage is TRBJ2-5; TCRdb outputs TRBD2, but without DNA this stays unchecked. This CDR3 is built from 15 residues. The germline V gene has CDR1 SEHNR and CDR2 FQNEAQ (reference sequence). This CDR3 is CASLGPGLHQETQYF.

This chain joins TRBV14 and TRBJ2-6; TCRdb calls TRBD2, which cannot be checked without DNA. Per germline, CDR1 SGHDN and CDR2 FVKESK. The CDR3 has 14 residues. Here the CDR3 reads CASSDLGRENVLTF.

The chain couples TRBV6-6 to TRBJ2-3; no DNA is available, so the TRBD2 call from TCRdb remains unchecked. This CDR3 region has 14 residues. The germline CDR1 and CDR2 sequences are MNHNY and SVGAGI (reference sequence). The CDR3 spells CASRPSWATDTQYF.

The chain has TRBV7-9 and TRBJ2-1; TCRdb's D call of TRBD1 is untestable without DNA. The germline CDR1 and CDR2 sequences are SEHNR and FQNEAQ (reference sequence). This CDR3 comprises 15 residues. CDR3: CASSGQGGNYNEQFF.

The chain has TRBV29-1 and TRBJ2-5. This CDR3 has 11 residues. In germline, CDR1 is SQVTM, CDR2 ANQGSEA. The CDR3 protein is CSVEDHATQYF.

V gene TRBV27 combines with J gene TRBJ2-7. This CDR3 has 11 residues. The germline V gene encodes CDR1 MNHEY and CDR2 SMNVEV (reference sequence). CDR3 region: CASRRATEQYF.

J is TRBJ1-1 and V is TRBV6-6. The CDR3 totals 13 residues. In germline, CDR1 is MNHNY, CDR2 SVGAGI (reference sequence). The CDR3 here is CASSYRVGTEAFF.

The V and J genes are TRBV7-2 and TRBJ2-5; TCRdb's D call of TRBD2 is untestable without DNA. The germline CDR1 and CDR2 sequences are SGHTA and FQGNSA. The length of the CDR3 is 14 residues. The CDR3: CASSFGGAGETQYF.

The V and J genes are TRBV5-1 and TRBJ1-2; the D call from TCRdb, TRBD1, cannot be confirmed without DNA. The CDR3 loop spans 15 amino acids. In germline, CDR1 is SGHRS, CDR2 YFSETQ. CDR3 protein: CASSLIGERGNGYTF.